These 9 T cell receptor beta chains were sequenced from one sample in a study of technical replicates of blood from several donors. Method: immunoSEQ multiplex PCR; TCRdb's copy keeps in-frame clones and lacks some. The sample consists of about 98,000 clones, approximately 96% of them appearing once. The material sequenced was T cells isolated from PBMCs. The receptors stem from a human donor in good health.

The chain employs TRBV5-8 and TRBJ2-3, with 10 positions matching TRBD1. From germline, CDR1 is SGHTS and CDR2 YDEGEE. CDR3 length equals 14 residues. J lost 6 bases, V lost 2 bases, and 3 bases had no gene match. This CDR3 reads CASSLGTGADTQYF. The DNA for the CDR3 is TGTGCCAGCAGCTTAGGGACAGGGGCCGATACGCAGTATTTT.

This rearrangement joins TRBV5-1 to TRBJ2-7, with 10 bases fitting TRBD1. The CDR3 is made up of 15 amino acids. Germline CDR1 and CDR2: SGHRS and YFSETQ. Losses at the gene ends were 4 bases for V and 2 bases for J; bases not matched to a gene: 6. For the CDR3, the DNA is TGCGCCAGCAGCACCGGGACAGGGGTGACCTACGAGCAGTACTTC. This encodes CASSTGTGVTYEQYF.

CDR3 in amino acids: CASSRDRWGDSYTGELFF. For the CDR3, the DNA is TGTGCCAGCAGCCGCGACAGGTGGGGGGACAGCTACACCGGGGAGCTGTTTTTT. V usage is TRBV5-5 and J usage is TRBJ2-2, with D tentatively TRBD1 (7 bases). The germline gives CDR1 SGHKS, CDR2 YYEKEE (reference sequence). The V end was cut by 4 bases, the J end by 3 bases, with 22 bases between. The CDR3 is made up of 18 amino acids. The variable domain in full, completed from reference TRBV5-5 and TRBJ2-2, reads DAGVTQSPTHLIKTRGQQVTLRCSPISGHKSVSWYQQVLGQGPQFIFQYYEKEERGRGNFPDRFSARQFPNYSSELNVNALLLGDSALYLCASSRDRWGDSYTGELFFGEGSRLTVL.

The chain links TRBV12-5 to TRBJ1-6, with D uncertain. Trimming stripped 3 bases from V and 9 bases from J, with 15 bases between. From germline, CDR1 is LGHNT and CDR2 FRNRAP. The CDR3 runs 15 residues. The CDR3 here is CASGFWQAGSSPLHF. The CDR3 DNA reads as TGTGCTAGTGGTTTTTGGCAGGCGGGGAGTTCACCCCTCCACTTT. The whole variable domain, filled in from reference TRBV12-5 and TRBJ1-6, reads DARVTQTPRHKVTEMGQEVTMRCQPILGHNTVFWYRQTMMQGLELLAYFRNRAPLDDSGMPKDRFSAEMPDATLATLKIQPSEPRDSAVYFCASGFWQAGSSPLHFGNGTRLTVT.

The V and J genes are TRBV30 and TRBJ1-3; TRBD1 matches 8 bases. After removal of 2 bases from V and 2 bases from J, the junction contained 5 bases not matched to a gene. Germline loops: CDR1 GTSNPN, CDR2 SVGIG (reference sequence). CDR3 length: 15 residues. The CDR3 protein is CAWSLGQGAGNTIYF. The DNA of the CDR3 is TGTGCCTGGAGTCTAGGACAGGGAGCTGGAAACACCATATATTTT.

The rearrangement uses TRBV30 and TRBJ2-3, with TRBD1 identical over 9 bases. The CDR3 runs to 15 residues. Germline values: CDR1 GTSNPN, CDR2 SVGIG (reference sequence). Trimming cost V 3 bases and J 2 bases; bases outside gene matches: 6. CDR3 loop: CAWSLTGGATDTQYF. The CDR3 DNA follows: TGTGCCTGGAGCTTGACAGGGGGTGCCACAGATACGCAGTATTTT.

This clone was picked up one time. CDR3 residues: CSVRGPEAGNYGYTF. The DNA for the CDR3 is TGCAGCGTCAGAGGGCCGGAAGCGGGGAACTATGGCTACACCTTC. V usage is TRBV29-1 and J usage is TRBJ1-2; D uncertain. CDR3 length equals 15 residues. From germline, CDR1 is SQVTM and CDR2 ANQGSEA. Trimming removed 6 bases at V and 2 bases at J, with 19 bases between. Drawing the rest from reference TRBV29-1 and TRBJ1-2, the complete variable domain is SAVISQKPSRDICQRGTSLTIQCQVDSQVTMMFWYRQQPGQSLTLIATANQGSEATYESGFVIDKFPISRPNLTFSTLTVSNMSPEDSSIYLCSVRGPEAGNYGYTFGSGTRLTVV.

The V call is TRBV7-9, the J call TRBJ2-7; tentative D call: TRBD1 (6 bases). Deletions cut 3 bases from V and 0 bases from J, with 12 bases between. The germline V gene encodes CDR1 SEHNR and CDR2 FQNEAQ (reference sequence). This CDR3 region has 15 residues. CDR3 nucleotides: TGTGCCAGCAGCTTGGTAGGACAGAACTCCTACGAGCAGTACTTC. Its translation is CASSLVGQNSYEQYF. Full variable domain (outside the CDR3, taken from reference TRBV7-9 and TRBJ2-7): DTGVSQNPRHKITKRGQNVTFRCDPISEHNRLYWYRQTLGQGPEFLTYFQNEAQLEKSRLLSDRFSAERPKGSFSTLEIQRTEQGDSAMYLCASSLVGQNSYEQYFGPGTRLTVT.

The chain is built from TRBV6-5 and TRBJ2-7; 7 bases align to TRBD1. This CDR3 comprises 13 residues. J was trimmed by 6 bases and V by 2 bases; bases with no gene match: 4. Germline loops: CDR1 MNHEY, CDR2 SVGAGI. The CDR3 is CASSYEGAREQYF. CDR3 nucleotides: TGTGCCAGCAGTTACGAGGGGGCGCGCGAGCAGTACTTC.